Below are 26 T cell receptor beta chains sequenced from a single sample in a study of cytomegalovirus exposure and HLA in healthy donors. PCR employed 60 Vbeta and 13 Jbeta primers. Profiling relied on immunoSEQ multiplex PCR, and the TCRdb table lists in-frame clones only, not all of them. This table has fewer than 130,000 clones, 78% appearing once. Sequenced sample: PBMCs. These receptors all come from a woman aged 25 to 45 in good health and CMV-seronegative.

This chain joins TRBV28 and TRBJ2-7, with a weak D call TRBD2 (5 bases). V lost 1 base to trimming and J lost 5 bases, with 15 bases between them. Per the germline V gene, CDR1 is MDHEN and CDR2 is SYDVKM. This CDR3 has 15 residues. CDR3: CASSLSGRGRNEQYF. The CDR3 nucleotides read TGTGCCAGCAGTTTATCGGGGAGAGGGCGAAACGAGCAGTACTTC.

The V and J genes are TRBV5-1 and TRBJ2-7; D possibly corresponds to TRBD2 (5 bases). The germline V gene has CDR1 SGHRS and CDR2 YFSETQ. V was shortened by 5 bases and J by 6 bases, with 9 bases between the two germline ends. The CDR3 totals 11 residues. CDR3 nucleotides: TGCGCCAGCAGGTGGGGAGCCGAGCAGTACTTC. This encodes CASRWGAEQYF.

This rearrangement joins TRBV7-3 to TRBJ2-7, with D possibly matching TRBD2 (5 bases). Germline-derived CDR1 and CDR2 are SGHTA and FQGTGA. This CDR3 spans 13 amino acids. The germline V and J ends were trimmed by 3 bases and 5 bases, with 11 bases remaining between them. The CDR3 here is CASSFGMLNEQYF. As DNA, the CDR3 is TGTGCCAGCAGCTTCGGGATGCTTAACGAGCAGTACTTC. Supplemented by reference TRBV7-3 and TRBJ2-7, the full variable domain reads GAGVSQTPSNKVTEKGKYVELRCDPISGHTALYWYRQSLGQGPEFLIYFQGTGAADDSGLPNDRFFAVRPEGSVSTLKIQRTERGDSAVYLCASSFGMLNEQYFGPGTRLTVT.

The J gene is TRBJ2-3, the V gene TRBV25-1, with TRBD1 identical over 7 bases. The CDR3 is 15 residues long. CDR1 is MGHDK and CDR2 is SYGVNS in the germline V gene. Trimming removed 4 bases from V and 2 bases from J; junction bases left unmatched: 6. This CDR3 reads CASSADRRYTDTQYF. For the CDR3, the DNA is TGTGCCAGCAGTGCGGACAGGCGCTACACAGATACGCAGTATTTT.

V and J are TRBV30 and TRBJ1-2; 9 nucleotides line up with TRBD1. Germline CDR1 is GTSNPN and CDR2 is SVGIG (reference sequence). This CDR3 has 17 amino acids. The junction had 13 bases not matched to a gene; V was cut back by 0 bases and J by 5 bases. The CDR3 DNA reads TGTGCCTGGAGTGTCAAGTGGGGACAGGGAATTCTTTATGGCTACACCTTC. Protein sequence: CAWSVKWGQGILYGYTF.

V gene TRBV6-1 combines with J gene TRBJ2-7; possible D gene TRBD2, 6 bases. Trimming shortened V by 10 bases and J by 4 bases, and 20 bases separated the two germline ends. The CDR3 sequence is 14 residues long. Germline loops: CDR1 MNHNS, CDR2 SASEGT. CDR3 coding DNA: TGTGCCACCAACGTAGCTGGGGCGGGGTACGAGCAGTACTTC. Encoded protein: CATNVAGAGYEQYF.

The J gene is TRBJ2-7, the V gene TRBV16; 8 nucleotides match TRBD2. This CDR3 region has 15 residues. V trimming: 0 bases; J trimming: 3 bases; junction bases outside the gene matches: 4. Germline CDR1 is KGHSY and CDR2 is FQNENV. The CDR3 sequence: CASSQSAGVGYEQYF. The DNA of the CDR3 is TGTGCCAGCAGCCAATCAGCGGGAGTTGGCTACGAGCAGTACTTC. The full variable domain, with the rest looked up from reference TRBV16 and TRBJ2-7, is GEEVAQTPKHLVRGEGQKAKLYCAPIKGHSYVFWYQQVLKNEFKFLISFQNENVFDETGMPKERFSAKCLPNSPCSLEIQATKLEDSAVYFCASSQSAGVGYEQYFGPGTRLTVT.

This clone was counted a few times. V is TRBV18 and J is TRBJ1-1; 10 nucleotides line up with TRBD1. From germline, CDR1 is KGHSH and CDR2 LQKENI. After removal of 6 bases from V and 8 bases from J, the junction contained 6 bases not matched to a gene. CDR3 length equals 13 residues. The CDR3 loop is CASSGQGIPEAFF. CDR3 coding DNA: TGTGCCAGCTCGGGACAGGGGATCCCAGAAGCTTTCTTT.

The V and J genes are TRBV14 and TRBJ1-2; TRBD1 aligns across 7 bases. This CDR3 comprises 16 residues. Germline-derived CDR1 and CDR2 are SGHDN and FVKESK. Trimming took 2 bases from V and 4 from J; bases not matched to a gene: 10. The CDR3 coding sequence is TGTGCCAGCAGCCAACACCGAACCGGGACAGCCTATGGCTACACCTTC. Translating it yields CASSQHRTGTAYGYTF.

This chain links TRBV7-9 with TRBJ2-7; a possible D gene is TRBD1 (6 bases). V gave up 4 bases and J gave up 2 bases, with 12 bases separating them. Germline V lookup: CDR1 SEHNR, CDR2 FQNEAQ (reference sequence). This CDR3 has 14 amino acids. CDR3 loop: CASSSGVGTYEQYF. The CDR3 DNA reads TGTGCCAGCAGCTCAGGGGTTGGGACCTACGAGCAGTACTTC.

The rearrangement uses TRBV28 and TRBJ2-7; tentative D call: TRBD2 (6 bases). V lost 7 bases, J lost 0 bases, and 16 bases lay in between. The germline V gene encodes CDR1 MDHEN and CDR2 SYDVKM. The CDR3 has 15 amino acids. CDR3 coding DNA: TGTGCCAGCACCGGCATCGGGACTGGCTCCTACGAGCAGTACTTC. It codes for CASTGIGTGSYEQYF.

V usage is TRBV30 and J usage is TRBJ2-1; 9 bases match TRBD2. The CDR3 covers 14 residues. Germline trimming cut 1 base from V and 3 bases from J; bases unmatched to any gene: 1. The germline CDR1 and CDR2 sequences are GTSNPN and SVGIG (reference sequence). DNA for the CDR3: TGTGCCTGGAGTGGACTAGCGGACTACAATGAGCAGTTCTTC. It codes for CAWSGLADYNEQFF.

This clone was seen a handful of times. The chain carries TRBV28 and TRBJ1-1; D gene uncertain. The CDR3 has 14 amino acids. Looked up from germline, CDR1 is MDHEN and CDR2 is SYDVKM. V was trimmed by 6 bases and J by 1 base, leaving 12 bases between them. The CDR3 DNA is TGTGCCAGCAGACCGACAATCCCGAACACTGAAGCTTTCTTT. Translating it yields CASRPTIPNTEAFF.

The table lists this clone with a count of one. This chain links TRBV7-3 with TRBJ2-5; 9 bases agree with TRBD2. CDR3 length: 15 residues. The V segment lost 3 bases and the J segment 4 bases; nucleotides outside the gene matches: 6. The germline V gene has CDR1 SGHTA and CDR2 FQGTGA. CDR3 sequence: CASSLGGRAGETQYF. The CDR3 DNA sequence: TGTGCCAGCAGCTTGGGCGGGAGGGCCGGAGAGACCCAGTACTTC.

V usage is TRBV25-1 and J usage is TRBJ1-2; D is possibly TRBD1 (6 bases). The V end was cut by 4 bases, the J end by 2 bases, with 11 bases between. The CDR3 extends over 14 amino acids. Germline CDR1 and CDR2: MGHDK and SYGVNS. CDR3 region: CASSGQGWNYGYTF. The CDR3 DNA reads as TGTGCCAGCAGTGGCCAGGGGTGGAACTATGGCTACACCTTC.

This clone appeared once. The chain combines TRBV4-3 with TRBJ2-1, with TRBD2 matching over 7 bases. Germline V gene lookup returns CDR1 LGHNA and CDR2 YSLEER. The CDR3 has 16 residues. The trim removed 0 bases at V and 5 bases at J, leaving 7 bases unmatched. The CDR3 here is CASSQDTREGNNEQFF. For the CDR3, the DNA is TGCGCCAGCAGCCAAGATACCAGGGAGGGGAACAATGAGCAGTTCTTC.

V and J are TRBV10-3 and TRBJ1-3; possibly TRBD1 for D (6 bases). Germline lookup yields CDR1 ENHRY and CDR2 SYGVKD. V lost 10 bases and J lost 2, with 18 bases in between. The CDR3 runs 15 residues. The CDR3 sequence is CATGDGLLTGNTIYF. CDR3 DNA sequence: TGTGCCACAGGGGACGGATTGCTGACTGGAAACACCATATATTTT.

This CDR3 reads CASSARGSGANVLTF. DNA of the CDR3: TGTGCCAGCAGCGCCCGGGGCTCTGGGGCCAACGTCCTGACTTTC. The chain uses TRBV7-9 and TRBJ2-6, with D perhaps matching TRBD2 (5 bases). CDR3 length equals 15 residues. Trimming took 5 bases from V and 0 from J, leaving 8 bases between them. Germline V lookup: CDR1 SEHNR, CDR2 FQNEAQ (reference sequence).

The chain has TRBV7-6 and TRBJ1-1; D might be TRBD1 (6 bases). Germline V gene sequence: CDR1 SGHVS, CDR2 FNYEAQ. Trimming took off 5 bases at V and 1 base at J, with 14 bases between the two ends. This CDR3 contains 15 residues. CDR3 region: CASSIRDNPNTEAFF. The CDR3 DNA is TGTGCCAGCAGCATACGGGACAACCCGAACACTGAAGCTTTCTTT.

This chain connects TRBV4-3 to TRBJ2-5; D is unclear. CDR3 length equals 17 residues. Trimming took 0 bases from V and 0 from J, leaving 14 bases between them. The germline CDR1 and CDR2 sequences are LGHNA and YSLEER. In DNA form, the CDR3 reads TGCGCCAGCAGCCAAGATCATGGCCTTTCCTACCAAGAGACCCAGTACTTC. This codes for CASSQDHGLSYQETQYF.

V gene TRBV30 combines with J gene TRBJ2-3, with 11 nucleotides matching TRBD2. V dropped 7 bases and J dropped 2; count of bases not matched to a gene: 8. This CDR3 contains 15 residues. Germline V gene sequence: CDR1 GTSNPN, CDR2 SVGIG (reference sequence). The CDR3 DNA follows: TGTGCCTCCGGTCTAGCGGGGGGCACCACAGATACGCAGTATTTT. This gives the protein CASGLAGGTTDTQYF. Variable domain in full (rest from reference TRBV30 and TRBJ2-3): SQTIHQWPATLVQPVGSPLSLECTVEGTSNPNLYWYRQAAGRGLQLLFYSVGIGQISSEVPQNLSASRPQDRQFILSSKKLLLSDSGFYLCASGLAGGTTDTQYFGPGTRLTVL.

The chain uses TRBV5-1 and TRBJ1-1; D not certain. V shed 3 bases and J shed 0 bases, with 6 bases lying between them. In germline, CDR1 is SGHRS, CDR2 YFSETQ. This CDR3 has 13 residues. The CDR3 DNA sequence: TGCGCCAGCAGCTCTCAGATGAACACTGAAGCTTTCTTT. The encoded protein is CASSSQMNTEAFF. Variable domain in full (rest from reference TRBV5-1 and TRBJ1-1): KAGVTQTPRYLIKTRGQQVTLSCSPISGHRSVSWYQQTPGQGLQFLFEYFSETQRNKGNFPGRFSGRQFSNSRSEMNVSTLELGDSALYLCASSSQMNTEAFFGQGTRLTVV.

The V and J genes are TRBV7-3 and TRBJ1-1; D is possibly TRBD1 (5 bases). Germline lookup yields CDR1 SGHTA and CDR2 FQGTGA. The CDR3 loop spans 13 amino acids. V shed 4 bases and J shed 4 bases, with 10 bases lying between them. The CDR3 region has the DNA TGTGCCAGCAGCTCCAGGGTCGGCACTGAAGCTTTCTTT. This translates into CASSSRVGTEAFF.

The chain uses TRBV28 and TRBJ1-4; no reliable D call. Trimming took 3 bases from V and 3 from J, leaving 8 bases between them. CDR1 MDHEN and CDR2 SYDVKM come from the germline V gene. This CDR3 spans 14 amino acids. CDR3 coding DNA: TGTGCCAGCAGTTTGTCCCAGGCTAATGAAAAACTGTTTTTT. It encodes CASSLSQANEKLFF.

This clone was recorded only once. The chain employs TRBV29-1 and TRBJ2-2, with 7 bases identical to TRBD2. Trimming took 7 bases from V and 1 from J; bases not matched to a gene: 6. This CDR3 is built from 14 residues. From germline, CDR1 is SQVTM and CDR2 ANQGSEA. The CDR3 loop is CSAGAGVNTGELFF. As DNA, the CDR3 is TGCAGCGCTGGCGCGGGAGTGAACACCGGGGAGCTGTTTTTT.

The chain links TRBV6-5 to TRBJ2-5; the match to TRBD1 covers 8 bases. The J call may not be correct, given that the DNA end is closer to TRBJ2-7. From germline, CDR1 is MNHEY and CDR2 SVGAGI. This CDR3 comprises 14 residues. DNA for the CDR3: TGTGCCAGCAGTTATACTCGACAGGGGTACGAGCAGTACTTC. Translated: CASSYTRQGYEQYF.